A selection of T cell receptor beta chains follows, all from one sample in a study of HIV-infected children after antiretroviral therapy interruption. TCRdb re-derived calls from the 3' RACE reads in MiXCR, one entry per CDR3 protein. This table has fewer than 45,000 distinct CDR3 sequences, more than 6.5% appearing once. Sequenced material: CD45RA+ CD4+ T cells from PBMCs, pooled from several time points, taken from a donor given antiretroviral therapy, either interrupted or continuous. These receptor sequences come from a pool of human donors with HIV. The CDR3 runs from the conserved cysteine through the conserved F or W. D genes are given only for firm matches. The size field is filled for only some rows; it gives once, few, many or a size class.

v_gene	j_gene	abundance	d_gene	CDR3nt	CDR3aa
TRBV28	TRBJ2-7	few	-	TGTGCCAGCAGTTTAACTTTCACGAAGCCAGAGAACTACGAGCAGTACTTC	CASSLTFTKPENYEQYF
TRBV20-1	TRBJ2-7	-	-	TGCAGTGCTAGCCGAGATAACCGATACGAGCAGTACTTC	CSASRDNRYEQYF
TRBV29-1	TRBJ2-7	-	TRBD1	TGCAGCGTCGGGACAGGGGGCGCCTACGAGCAGTACTTC	CSVGTGGAYEQYF
TRBV12-3/TRBV12-4	TRBJ1-5	many	TRBD1	TGTGCCAGCAGGCTAACGGGACAGCACAATCAGCCCCAGCATTTT	CASRLTGQHNQPQHF
TRBV5-1	TRBJ2-2	many	TRBD2	TGCGCCACCCGACCTGGGAGCGGGATGAACACCGGGGAGCTGTTTTTT	CATRPGSGMNTGELFF
TRBV11-2	TRBJ2-3	many	-	TGTGCCAGCAGTTGCTGGGGGGGCGCGGATGCAGAAACGCTGTATTTT	CASSCWGGADAETLYF
TRBV3-1	TRBJ2-5	-	TRBD1	TGTGCCAGCAGCCCTTTTCTACGACAGGGCCTCCAAGAGACCCAGTACTTC	CASSPFLRQGLQETQYF
TRBV7-9	TRBJ2-1	few	TRBD2	TGTGCCAGCGTCTCCGGACTAGCGGACAATGAGCAGTTCTTC	CASVSGLADNEQFF
TRBV12-3/TRBV12-4	TRBJ1-5	many	-	TGTGCCAGCAGTTTAGGGGCGCTGGATGATGAGCGTGGCAATCAGCCCCAGCATTTT	CASSLGALDDERGNQPQHF
TRBV20-1	TRBJ2-7	many	TRBD1	TGCAGTGCTCCGGACAGGGGTGGTGACGAGCAGTACTTC	CSAPDRGGDEQYF
TRBV23-1	TRBJ2-2	medium-sized	-	TGTGCCAGCAGTCGGACTGGGGGTGCAAACACCGGGCAGCTCTACTTT	CASSRTGGANTGQLYF
TRBV5-1	TRBJ2-5	many	-	TGCGCCAGCAGCTTCGAGGGGCCGTGGGAAGAGACCCAGTACTTC	CASSFEGPWEETQYF
TRBV6-5	TRBJ2-5	many	TRBD2	TGTGCCAGCAGTTACTCGCTCTCTCTAGCGGGAGTGGAGACCCAGTACTTC	CASSYSLSLAGVETQYF
TRBV11-3	TRBJ2-1	few	-	TGTGCCAGCAGCTTAGCTGGCAGGGGTGAGCAGTTCTTC	CASSLAGRGEQFF
TRBV23-1	TRBJ2-1	many	TRBD1	TGCGCCAGCAGTCACCCCGGGACAGGGATTTTTTGTGAGCAGTTCTTC	CASSHPGTGIFCEQFF
TRBV5-1	TRBJ1-4	many	TRBD1	TGCGCCAGCAGCTGGAGGACAGGAGAAAAACTGTTTTTT	CASSWRTGEKLFF
TRBV13	TRBJ1-4	few	-	TGTGCCAGCAGCTTAGCGCGCAGGGAGGATTCCAACGAAAGATTATTTTTC	CASSLARREDSNERLFF
TRBV3-1	TRBJ2-5	few	TRBD1	TGTGCCAGCAGCCACTGGGACAGGAGAAAGACCCAGTACTTC	CASSHWDRRKTQYF
TRBV10-3	TRBJ2-3	many	-	TGTGCCATCAGTGAGTCGGGGGGGCGCACAGATACGCAGTATTTT	CAISESGGRTDTQYF
TRBV20-1	TRBJ2-1	-	TRBD1	TGCAGTGCTAGTACACAGGGGACCTACAATGAGCAGTTCTTC	CSASTQGTYNEQFF
TRBV18	TRBJ2-7	many	-	TGTGCCAGCTCACCAACCAGAGCCCCCTACGAGCAGTACTTC	CASSPTRAPYEQYF
TRBV7-2	TRBJ1-1	many	-	TGTGCCAGCAGCTTTCCGGGACAAAAGAACACTGAAGCTTTCTTT	CASSFPGQKNTEAFF
TRBV20-1	TRBJ2-5	-	-	TGCAGTGCTAGGGCAGTTAATCAAGAGACCCAGTACTTC	CSARAVNQETQYF
TRBV6-5	TRBJ2-7	many	TRBD2	TGTGCCAGCAGTTATTGGGCTAGCGGGCCATACGAGCAGTACTTC	CASSYWASGPYEQYF
TRBV4-1	TRBJ2-7	many	-	TGCTCCAGCAGTCAATCAGGGTGGGAACAGTACTTC	CSSSQSGWEQYF
TRBV5-1	TRBJ2-1	-	-	TGCGCCAGCAGAAGGATAGGGGGAGAGCGCTCGTTGGTTGAGCAGTTCTTC	CASRRIGGERSLVEQFF
TRBV19	TRBJ1-5	many	-	TGTGCCAGTAGTACGTCAGGCTGGCGTCAGCCCCAGCATTTT	CASSTSGWRQPQHF
TRBV14	TRBJ2-1	few	TRBD2	TGTGCCAGCAGCGAGGGACTAGCCGTGGCTTATGAGCAGTTCTTC	CASSEGLAVAYEQFF
TRBV20-1	TRBJ2-2	many	TRBD2	TGCAGTGCTAGAGAGGTATTAGCGGGGAACACCGGGGAGCTGTTTTTT	CSAREVLAGNTGELFF
TRBV7-2	TRBJ2-5	medium-sized	TRBD1	TGTGCCAGCAGCTGGAACAGGGGAGCAGAGACCCAGTACTTC	CASSWNRGAETQYF
TRBV14	TRBJ2-1	many	-	TGTGCCAGCAGCCTCCCCTGGGGAGGAAACTACAATGAGCAGTTCTTC	CASSLPWGGNYNEQFF
TRBV6-1	TRBJ1-2	many	TRBD1	TGTGCCAGCCGGGACAGGGAATTCTATGGCTACACCTTC	CASRDREFYGYTF
TRBV5-6	TRBJ2-3	many	-	TGTGCCAGCATCGCGGACCGCCTCGGGTATACAGATACGCAGTATTTT	CASIADRLGYTDTQYF
TRBV19	TRBJ2-2	many	-	TGTGCCAGTACTCAGCTGACCACCGGGGAGCTGTTTTTT	CASTQLTTGELFF
TRBV7-2	TRBJ2-3	-	-	TGTGCCAGCACCAACGGACGACTGGCGGAAACAGATACGCAGTATTTT	CASTNGRLAETDTQYF
TRBV5-1	TRBJ2-1	many	TRBD1	TGCGCCAGCAGCACTACGGGACAGGGGAACCATGAGCAGTTCTTC	CASSTTGQGNHEQFF
TRBV7-3	TRBJ2-2	many	-	TGTGCAAGCAGCTCTCTCTGGACGGAAAACACCGGGCAGCTCTACTTT	CASSSLWTENTGQLYF
TRBV28	TRBJ2-7	-	-	TGTGCCAGCAGTTTCGGGGTCGAGCAGTACTTC	CASSFGVEQYF
TRBV11-2	TRBJ1-1	-	-	TGTGCCAGCAGCTTAGAGTCTGGGGCAGCTTTCTTT	CASSLESGAAFF
TRBV11-2	TRBJ2-7	many	-	TGTGCCAGCAGCACCGGGCCCACCTACGAGCAGTACTTC	CASSTGPTYEQYF
TRBV11-2	TRBJ2-6	many	-	TGTGCCAGCGGGGGGGACAGTCTCAACGTCCTGACTTTC	CASGGDSLNVLTF
TRBV4-2	TRBJ2-2	-	-	TGTGCCAGCAGCCGACCTGGACTCGACACCGGGGAGCTGTTTTTT	CASSRPGLDTGELFF
TRBV20-1	TRBJ2-3	many	TRBD2	TGCAGTGCGAGCAGGACTAGCGGGGGCCTTACACAAAACACAGATACGCAGTATTTT	CSASRTSGGLTQNTDTQYF
TRBV3-1	TRBJ1-1	many	-	TGTGCCAGCAGACCGACAGGACGGACTGAAGCTTTCTTT	CASRPTGRTEAFF
TRBV28	TRBJ2-7	many	-	TGTGCCAGCAGTATGCCGCCCCCAAGGCGATACGAGCAGTACTTC	CASSMPPPRRYEQYF
TRBV11-1	TRBJ1-1	many	TRBD1	TGTGCCAGCAGCCAAAAGCCGGGACAGGGGGCCAGTCGGACTGAAGCTTTCTTT	CASSQKPGQGASRTEAFF
TRBV10-3	TRBJ2-1	many	TRBD2	TGTGCCATAGCGTTGGGACTAGAGCCCAATGAGCAGTTCTTC	CAIALGLEPNEQFF
TRBV28	TRBJ2-7	many	TRBD1	TGTGCCAGCAGGGGGATACCTAGGACAGGGAGCTACGAGCAGTACTTC	CASRGIPRTGSYEQYF
TRBV9	TRBJ2-7	-	-	TGTGCCAGCAGCGTAGATGCGGGGAGGAGCTCCTACGAGCAGTACTTC	CASSVDAGRSSYEQYF
TRBV13	TRBJ1-1	-	-	TGTGCCAGCAGCTTAGCCGACAGTATGAACACTGAAGCTTTCTTT	CASSLADSMNTEAFF
TRBV25-1	TRBJ2-5	many	-	TGTGCCAGCAGTGGAGGGGGTGGAGAGACCCAGTACTTC	CASSGGGGETQYF
TRBV6-5	TRBJ2-7	once	-	TGTGCCAGCAGTTACTCGCTTTTTTCAGGGTATGAGCAGTACTTC	CASSYSLFSGYEQYF
TRBV28	TRBJ2-1	many	-	TGTGCCAGCAGTTTATCCTGGACAGTGTTCTTC	CASSLSWTVFF
TRBV5-4	TRBJ2-5	many	-	TGTGCCAGCAGCCCCCCCCACCAAGAGACCCAGTACTTC	CASSPPHQETQYF
TRBV18	TRBJ2-7	few	-	TGTGCCAGCTCACCGGACAGCTTAAGCGAGCAGTACTTC	CASSPDSLSEQYF
TRBV28	TRBJ2-1	-	-	TGTGCCAGCAGTTTCCTTGGGGCGACCTACAATGAGCAGTTCTTC	CASSFLGATYNEQFF